This T cell receptor beta chain comes out of a study of radiation and T cells in renal cell carcinoma. Study background: Nephrectomy followed 15 Gy stereotactic body radiation by 4 weeks. Broader study findings: In blood, top tumor clones expanded by 2 weeks, shrinking by 4.

Comments on this clone: Its antigen remains unknown.

The data were produced by immunoSEQ multiplex PCR, yet TCRdb's version contains in-frame clones alone and is incomplete. Of about 160,000 clones in the sample, less than 90% were seen once. Germline values: CDR1 MNHNS, CDR2 SASEGT. The CDR3 length is 15 residues. V shed 5 bases and J 1 base; nucleotides not matched to a gene: 4. Time point of the sample: baseline pretreatment blood. Noted treatment: 15 Gy SBRT to primary tumor, nephrectomy 4 weeks later. Serial blood draws occurred at baseline and 2 and 4 weeks post-SBRT. Clear cell pathology was present in this patient's renal cell carcinoma. This clonotype originated in a woman in her 70s with renal cell carcinoma. The source was blood, collected from a patient whose treatment included radiotherapy and nephrectomy. This rearrangement joins TRBV6-1 to TRBJ2-3; 9 positions match TRBD2. The CDR3: CASSPLAGRTDTQYF. The CDR3 DNA follows: TGTGCCAGCAGTCCTCTAGCGGGGCGCACAGATACGCAGTATTTT.